This is a list of T cell receptor beta chains from one sample in a study of siplizumab effects on memory and regulatory T cells. Profiled with immunoSEQ multiplex PCR; TCRdb holds only in-frame clones, not every one. The sample lists 80,000 to 95,000 clones; 85% to 95% were seen once. The sequencing sample was made of CD8+ T cells sorted from blood. These receptors originate from a human donor in good health. Each CDR3 is given with its conserved first and last residue. The D gene is left open where the match is weak. Clone size, where shown, is once, few, many, or a class for clones that have expanded.

v_call: TRBV7-6; d_call: .; j_call: TRBJ2-7; clone_size: .; cdr3_nt: TGTGCCAGCAGCAACCGGGACGTTGATTCTTCCTACGAGCAGTACTTC; cdr3_aa: CASSNRDVDSSYEQYF
v_call: TRBV27; d_call: .; j_call: TRBJ2-7; clone_size: .; cdr3_nt: TGTGCCAGCAGTTGGGGTACCGGGAACTCCTACGAGCAGTACTTC; cdr3_aa: CASSWGTGNSYEQYF
v_call: TRBV6-5; d_call: .; j_call: TRBJ2-2; clone_size: .; cdr3_nt: TGTGCCAGCAGGTCTAGCGGGGAGCTGTTTTTT; cdr3_aa: CASRSSGELFF
v_call: TRBV28; d_call: TRBD1; j_call: TRBJ2-7; clone_size: .; cdr3_nt: TGTGCCAGCAGTTTCGGGACAGGGGTTTACGAGCAGTACTTC; cdr3_aa: CASSFGTGVYEQYF
v_call: TRBV19; d_call: .; j_call: TRBJ1-1; clone_size: .; cdr3_nt: TGTGCCAGTAGTATAGGGAGTCCCATGAACACTGAAGCTTTCTTT; cdr3_aa: CASSIGSPMNTEAFF
v_call: TRBV27; d_call: TRBD2; j_call: TRBJ2-1; clone_size: .; cdr3_nt: TGTGCCAGCAGTTTAGGGGGACTAGCGGCATACAATGAGCAGTTCTTC; cdr3_aa: CASSLGGLAAYNEQFF
v_call: TRBV7-3; d_call: .; j_call: TRBJ2-7; clone_size: once; cdr3_nt: TGTGCCAGCACCCCAGACAGTTCCTACGAGCAGTACTTC; cdr3_aa: CASTPDSSYEQYF
v_call: TRBV4-1; d_call: .; j_call: TRBJ2-7; clone_size: .; cdr3_nt: TGCGCCAGCAGCCTCGGACCTGGTGGGGCCGAGCAGTACTTC; cdr3_aa: CASSLGPGGAEQYF
v_call: TRBV7-9; d_call: .; j_call: TRBJ2-1; clone_size: once; cdr3_nt: TGTGCCATCGAGCGTGATGTAAGCTACAATGAGCAGTTCTTC; cdr3_aa: CAIERDVSYNEQFF
v_call: TRBV5-4; d_call: TRBD1; j_call: TRBJ2-4; clone_size: .; cdr3_nt: TGTGCCAGCACCCCTGGGACAGGCGTTTCCAAAAACATTCAGTACTTC; cdr3_aa: CASTPGTGVSKNIQYF
v_call: TRBV11-1; d_call: .; j_call: TRBJ2-7; clone_size: .; cdr3_nt: TGTGCCAGCAGCTCGGACATTTTCCACGAGCAGTACTTC; cdr3_aa: CASSSDIFHEQYF
v_call: TRBV9; d_call: .; j_call: TRBJ2-1; clone_size: .; cdr3_nt: TGTGCCAGCAGCGTAGACAGGGGAGGCTACAATGAGCAGTTCTTC; cdr3_aa: CASSVDRGGYNEQFF
v_call: TRBV19; d_call: .; j_call: TRBJ2-1; clone_size: .; cdr3_nt: TGTGCCAGTAGTATGTCAGGGGCCGATGAGCAGTTCTTC; cdr3_aa: CASSMSGADEQFF
v_call: TRBV27; d_call: .; j_call: TRBJ2-5; clone_size: .; cdr3_nt: TGTGCCAGCAGTTTAATGGACGGGAGCCGGGAGACCCAGTACTTC; cdr3_aa: CASSLMDGSRETQYF
v_call: TRBV6-5; d_call: TRBD1; j_call: TRBJ1-2; clone_size: .; cdr3_nt: TGTGCCAGCAGTCTACAGGGGCTCTATGGCTACACCTTC; cdr3_aa: CASSLQGLYGYTF
v_call: TRBV28; d_call: .; j_call: TRBJ1-5; clone_size: .; cdr3_nt: TGTGCCAGCAGTTTATTACAAGGGATCGTTCTTAATCAGCCCCAGCATTTT; cdr3_aa: CASSLLQGIVLNQPQHF
v_call: TRBV19; d_call: TRBD2; j_call: TRBJ2-1; clone_size: once; cdr3_nt: TGTGCCAGTAGTATGTCTAGCGGAGCCTCCTACAATGAGCAGTTCTTC; cdr3_aa: CASSMSSGASYNEQFF
v_call: TRBV2; d_call: TRBD1; j_call: TRBJ1-2; clone_size: .; cdr3_nt: TGTGCCAGCAGTGACCTACAGCAGGGGGGTTACTATGGCTACACCTTC; cdr3_aa: CASSDLQQGGYYGYTF
v_call: TRBV6-1; d_call: TRBD1; j_call: TRBJ1-1; clone_size: .; cdr3_nt: TGTGCCAGCAGTGGACAGGGCACTGAAGCTTTCTTT; cdr3_aa: CASSGQGTEAFF
v_call: TRBV27; d_call: TRBD2; j_call: TRBJ2-7; clone_size: .; cdr3_nt: TGTGCCAGCCCACCCCCCACCCAACTACAACTAGCGAGGAGCTCCTACGAGCAGTACTTC; cdr3_aa: CASPPPTQLQLARSSYEQYF
v_call: TRBV7-3; d_call: TRBD2; j_call: TRBJ2-1; clone_size: .; cdr3_nt: TGTGCCAGCAGCTTAGGGGCTAGCGGGATCTACAATGAGCAGTTCTTC; cdr3_aa: CASSLGASGIYNEQFF
v_call: TRBV28; d_call: .; j_call: TRBJ2-3; clone_size: .; cdr3_nt: TGTGCCAGCAGTTTACTAGGCGGGACATCCCAAGATACGCAGTATTTT; cdr3_aa: CASSLLGGTSQDTQYF
v_call: TRBV7-2; d_call: TRBD2; j_call: TRBJ2-3; clone_size: .; cdr3_nt: TGTGCCAGCAGCCCCCGGGGGGGACTAGCGGGGCCTACCACAGATACGCAGTATTTT; cdr3_aa: CASSPRGGLAGPTTDTQYF
v_call: TRBV28; d_call: .; j_call: TRBJ2-5; clone_size: once; cdr3_nt: TGTGCCAGCAGTTTGGGGGAGCAAGAGACCCAGTACTTC; cdr3_aa: CASSLGEQETQYF
v_call: TRBV6-5; d_call: TRBD1; j_call: TRBJ2-7; clone_size: .; cdr3_nt: TGTGCCACAGTCGGGACAGGGCTCTACGAGCAGTACTTC; cdr3_aa: CATVGTGLYEQYF
v_call: TRBV2; d_call: .; j_call: TRBJ2-7; clone_size: .; cdr3_nt: TGTGCCAGCAGTCCAGTCGCGGACCCGACCGTCGAGCAGTACTTC; cdr3_aa: CASSPVADPTVEQYF
v_call: TRBV6-5; d_call: .; j_call: TRBJ1-1; clone_size: .; cdr3_nt: TGTGCCAGCAGTTACGATTCGGGGACGAACACTGAAGCTTTCTTT; cdr3_aa: CASSYDSGTNTEAFF
v_call: TRBV19; d_call: .; j_call: TRBJ2-7; clone_size: .; cdr3_nt: TGTGCCAGTAGTATAGGAGGGGCGAGAACCTACGAGCAGTACTTC; cdr3_aa: CASSIGGARTYEQYF
v_call: TRBV4-1; d_call: TRBD2; j_call: TRBJ2-1; clone_size: .; cdr3_nt: TGCGCCAGCAGCCCAACACTAGCGGGACTTTACAATGAGCAGTTCTTC; cdr3_aa: CASSPTLAGLYNEQFF
v_call: TRBV11-2; d_call: TRBD1; j_call: TRBJ1-5; clone_size: .; cdr3_nt: TGTGCCAGCAGCTTAGCTGGGGGGGAGGGGGCGAGTCAGAATCAGCCCCAGCATTTT; cdr3_aa: CASSLAGGEGASQNQPQHF
v_call: TRBV25-1; d_call: .; j_call: TRBJ2-7; clone_size: .; cdr3_nt: TGTGCCAGCAGTGATAGTAAGAAGATCTCCTACGAGCAGTACTTC; cdr3_aa: CASSDSKKISYEQYF
v_call: TRBV7-9; d_call: TRBD2; j_call: TRBJ2-7; clone_size: .; cdr3_nt: TGTGCCAGCAGCCCCCTCGGGACTAGCGGCAACTACGAGCAGTACTTC; cdr3_aa: CASSPLGTSGNYEQYF
v_call: TRBV6-5; d_call: .; j_call: TRBJ1-3; clone_size: .; cdr3_nt: TGTGCCAGCAGTACGGACGGCTCTGGAAACACCATATATTTT; cdr3_aa: CASSTDGSGNTIYF